This TCR beta chain derives from a study of graft-versus-host responses after intestinal transplantation. Findings and limits, study-wide: Analysis identified GvH clones in recipient marrow, with some appearing first in ileum or blood.

This CDR3 has 16 residues. Germline values: CDR1 MDHEN, CDR2 SYDVKM. V shed 2 bases and J 8 bases; nucleotides not matched to a gene: 13. In the case of this clone: Antigen specificity is unknown.

Only in-frame clones appear in the TCRdb table, and some are missing; sequencing was by immunoSEQ multiplex PCR. The table records roughly 1,300 clones, around nine tenths of them present only once. The genes are TRBV28 and TRBJ2-7, with 9 positions matching TRBD2. The origin of this receptor is a human patient who received an intestinal transplant, so some T cells may come from the graft donor. The material was PBMCs, obtained 33 days after intestinal transplant. The CDR3 DNA reads as TGTGCCAGCAGTTTACAGCTAGCGGGGATGTCCTCGCAGCAGTACTTC. This gives the protein CASSLQLAGMSSQQYF. The complete variable domain, with remaining parts taken from reference TRBV28 and TRBJ2-7, reads DVKVTQSSRYLVKRTGEKVFLECVQDMDHENMFWYRQDPGLGLRLIYFSYDVKMKEKGDIPEGYSVSREKKERFSLILESASTNQTSMYLCASSLQLAGMSSQQYFGPGTRLTVT.